This TCR beta chain was captured by sequencing in a study of T cells in Graves' hyperthyroidism and ophthalmopathy. Study-wide context: Before any treatment, at initial diagnosis, peripheral blood was collected. General study results and limits: Ophthalmopathy was model-predicted a median about 6.9 months pre-onset.

This clonotype was found many times. Antigen unknown. The CDR3 is 14 residues long. V lost 7 bases, J lost 0 bases, and 12 bases lay in between. Ophthalmopathy cases met thresholds of Clinical Activity Score at least 3, NOSPECS grade at least 4 and duration under 3 months. Amplified TCR beta CDR3 regions came from RNA transcripts. The TCR CDR3 was amplified in a first-round RT-PCR using the HTBI primer set. Each CDR3 protein is one row after TCRdb ran MiXCR on the multiplex PCR reads. The table records about 380,000 distinct CDR3 sequences, around 20% of them present only once. Material: blood. This TCR derives from a man aged 18 to 29 with Graves' ophthalmopathy. The J gene is TRBJ2-5, the V gene TRBV12-3 or TRBV12-4; unclear D gene. CDR3 in amino acids: CASTPGLNQETQYF. The CDR3 coding sequence is TGTGCCAGCACTCCCGGTCTAAACCAAGAGACCCAGTACTTC.